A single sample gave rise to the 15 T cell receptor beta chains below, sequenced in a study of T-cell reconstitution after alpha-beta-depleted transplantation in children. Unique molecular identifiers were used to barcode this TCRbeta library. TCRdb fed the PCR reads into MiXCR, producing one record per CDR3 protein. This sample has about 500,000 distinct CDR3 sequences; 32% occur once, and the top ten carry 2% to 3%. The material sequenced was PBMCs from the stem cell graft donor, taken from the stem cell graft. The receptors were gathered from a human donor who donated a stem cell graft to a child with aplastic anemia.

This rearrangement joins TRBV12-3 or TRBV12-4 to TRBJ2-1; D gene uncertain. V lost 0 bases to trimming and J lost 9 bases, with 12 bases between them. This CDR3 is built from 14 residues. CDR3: CASSLASATGEQFF. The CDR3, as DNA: TGTGCCAGCAGTTTAGCGAGCGCCACCGGTGAGCAGTTCTTC.

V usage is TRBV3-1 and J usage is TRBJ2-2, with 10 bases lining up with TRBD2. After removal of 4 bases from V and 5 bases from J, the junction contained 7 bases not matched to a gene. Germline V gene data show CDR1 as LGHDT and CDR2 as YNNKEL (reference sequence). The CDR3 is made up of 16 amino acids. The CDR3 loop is CASSRGIAGGTGELFF. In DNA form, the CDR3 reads TGTGCCAGCAGCCGGGGGATAGCGGGAGGTACCGGGGAGCTGTTTTTT.

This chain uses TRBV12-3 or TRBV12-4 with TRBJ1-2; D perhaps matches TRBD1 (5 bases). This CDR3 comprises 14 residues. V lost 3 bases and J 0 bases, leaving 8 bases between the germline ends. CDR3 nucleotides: TGTGCCAGCAGTTTCGCAGGGTCTAACTATGGCTACACCTTC. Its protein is CASSFAGSNYGYTF.

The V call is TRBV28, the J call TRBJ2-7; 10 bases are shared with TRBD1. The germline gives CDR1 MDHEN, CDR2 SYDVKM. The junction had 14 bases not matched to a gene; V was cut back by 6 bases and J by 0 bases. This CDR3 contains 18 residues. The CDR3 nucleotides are TGTGCCAGCAGCCTCCCGAAGGACCGGGACAGGGGCTCCTACGAGCAGTACTTC. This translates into CASSLPKDRDRGSYEQYF.

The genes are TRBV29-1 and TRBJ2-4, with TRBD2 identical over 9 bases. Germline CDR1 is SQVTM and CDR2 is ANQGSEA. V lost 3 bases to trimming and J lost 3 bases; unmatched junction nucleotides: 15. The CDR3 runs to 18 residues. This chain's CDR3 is CSVDRTGPRGRDKNIQYF. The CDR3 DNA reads TGCAGCGTTGACCGGACGGGTCCGCGCGGGAGGGACAAAAACATTCAGTACTTC.

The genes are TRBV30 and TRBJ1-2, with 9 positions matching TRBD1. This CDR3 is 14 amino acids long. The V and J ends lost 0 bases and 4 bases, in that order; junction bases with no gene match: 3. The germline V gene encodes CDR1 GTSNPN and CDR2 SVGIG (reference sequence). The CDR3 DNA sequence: TGTGCCTGGAGTGTACCACAGGGGGCCTATGGCTACACCTTC. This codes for CAWSVPQGAYGYTF.

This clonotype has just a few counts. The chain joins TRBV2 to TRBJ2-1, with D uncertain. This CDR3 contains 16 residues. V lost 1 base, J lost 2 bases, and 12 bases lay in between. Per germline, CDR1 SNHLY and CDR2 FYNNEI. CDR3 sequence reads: CASSEVEQTPYNEQFF. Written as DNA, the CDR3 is TGTGCCAGCAGTGAAGTTGAACAAACCCCCTACAATGAGCAGTTCTTC.

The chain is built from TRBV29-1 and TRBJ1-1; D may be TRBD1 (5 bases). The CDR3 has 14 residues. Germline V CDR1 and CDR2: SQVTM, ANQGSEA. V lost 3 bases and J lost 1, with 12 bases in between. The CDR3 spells CSVDRQTTNTEAFF. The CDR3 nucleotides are TGCAGCGTTGACAGACAGACAACGAACACTGAAGCTTTCTTT. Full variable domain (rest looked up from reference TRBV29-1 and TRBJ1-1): SAVISQKPSRDICQRGTSLTIQCQVDSQVTMMFWYRQQPGQSLTLIATANQGSEATYESGFVIDKFPISRPNLTFSTLTVSNMSPEDSSIYLCSVDRQTTNTEAFFGQGTRLTVV.

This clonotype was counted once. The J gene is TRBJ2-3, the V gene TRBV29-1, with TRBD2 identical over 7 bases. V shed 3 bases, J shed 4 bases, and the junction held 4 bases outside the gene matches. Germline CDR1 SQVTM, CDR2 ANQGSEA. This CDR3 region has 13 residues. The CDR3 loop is CSVEGGSPDTQYF. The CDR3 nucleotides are TGCAGCGTTGAGGGCGGGAGTCCAGATACGCAGTATTTT.

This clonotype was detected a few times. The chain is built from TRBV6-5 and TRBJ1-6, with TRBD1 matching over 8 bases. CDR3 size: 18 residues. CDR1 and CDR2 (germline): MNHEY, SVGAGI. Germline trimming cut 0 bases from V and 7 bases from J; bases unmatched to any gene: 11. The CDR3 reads CASSYSIGGQGRNSPLHF. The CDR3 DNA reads TGTGCCAGCAGTTACTCGATTGGCGGACAGGGCCGAAATTCACCCCTCCACTTT.

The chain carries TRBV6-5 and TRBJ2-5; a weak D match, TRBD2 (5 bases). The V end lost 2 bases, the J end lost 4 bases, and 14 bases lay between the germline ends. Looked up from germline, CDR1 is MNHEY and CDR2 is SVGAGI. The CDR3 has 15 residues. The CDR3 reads CASSYPPTRGETQYF. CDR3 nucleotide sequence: TGTGCCAGCAGTTACCCTCCTACTAGAGGAGAGACCCAGTACTTC.

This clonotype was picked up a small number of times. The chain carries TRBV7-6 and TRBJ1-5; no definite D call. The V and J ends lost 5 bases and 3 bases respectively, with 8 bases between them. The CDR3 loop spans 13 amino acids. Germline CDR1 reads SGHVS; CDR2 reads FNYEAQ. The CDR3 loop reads CASSQTNNQPQHF. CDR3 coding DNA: TGTGCCAGCAGCCAGACCAACAATCAGCCCCAGCATTTT. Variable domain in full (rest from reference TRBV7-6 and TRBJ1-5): GAGVSQSPRYKVTKRGQDVALRCDPISGHVSLYWYRQALGQGPEFLTYFNYEAQQDKSGLPNDRFSAERPEGSISTLTIQRTEQRDSAMYRCASSQTNNQPQHFGDGTRLSIL.

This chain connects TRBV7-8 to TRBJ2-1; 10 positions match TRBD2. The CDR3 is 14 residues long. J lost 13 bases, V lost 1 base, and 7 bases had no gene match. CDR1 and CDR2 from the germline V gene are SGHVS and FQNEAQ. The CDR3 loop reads CASSLVGTSERQFF. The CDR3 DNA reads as TGTGCCAGCAGCTTAGTAGGGACTAGCGAGCGTCAGTTCTTC.

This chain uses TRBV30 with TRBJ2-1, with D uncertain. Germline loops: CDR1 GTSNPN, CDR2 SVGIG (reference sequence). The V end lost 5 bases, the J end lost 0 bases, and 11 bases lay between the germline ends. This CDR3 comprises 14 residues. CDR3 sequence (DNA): TGTGCCTGGCGGACGGTGAGCTCCTACAATGAGCAGTTCTTC. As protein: CAWRTVSSYNEQFF.

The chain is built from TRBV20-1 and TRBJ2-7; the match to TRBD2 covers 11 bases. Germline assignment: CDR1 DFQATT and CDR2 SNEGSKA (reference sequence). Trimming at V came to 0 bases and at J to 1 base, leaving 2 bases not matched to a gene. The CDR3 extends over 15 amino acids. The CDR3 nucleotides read TGCAGTGCTAGAGAGGGGACTAGCGGATCCTACGAGCAGTACTTC. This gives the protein CSAREGTSGSYEQYF.